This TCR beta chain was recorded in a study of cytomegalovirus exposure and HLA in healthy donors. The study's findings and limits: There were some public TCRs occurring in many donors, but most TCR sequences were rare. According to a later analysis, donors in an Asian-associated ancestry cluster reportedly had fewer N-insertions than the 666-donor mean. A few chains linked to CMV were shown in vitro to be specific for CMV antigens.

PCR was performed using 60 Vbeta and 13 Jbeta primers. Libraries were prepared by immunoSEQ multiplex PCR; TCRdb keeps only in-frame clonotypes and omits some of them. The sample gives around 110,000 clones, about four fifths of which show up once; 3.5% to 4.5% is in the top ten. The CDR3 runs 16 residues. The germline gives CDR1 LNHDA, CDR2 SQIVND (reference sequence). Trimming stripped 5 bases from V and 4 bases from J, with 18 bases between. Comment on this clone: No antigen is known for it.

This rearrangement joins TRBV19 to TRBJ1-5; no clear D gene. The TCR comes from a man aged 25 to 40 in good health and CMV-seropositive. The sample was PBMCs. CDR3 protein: CASSPGKGSLNQPQHF. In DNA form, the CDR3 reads TGTGCCAGTAGTCCCGGGAAAGGTTCATTAAATCAGCCCCAGCATTTT.